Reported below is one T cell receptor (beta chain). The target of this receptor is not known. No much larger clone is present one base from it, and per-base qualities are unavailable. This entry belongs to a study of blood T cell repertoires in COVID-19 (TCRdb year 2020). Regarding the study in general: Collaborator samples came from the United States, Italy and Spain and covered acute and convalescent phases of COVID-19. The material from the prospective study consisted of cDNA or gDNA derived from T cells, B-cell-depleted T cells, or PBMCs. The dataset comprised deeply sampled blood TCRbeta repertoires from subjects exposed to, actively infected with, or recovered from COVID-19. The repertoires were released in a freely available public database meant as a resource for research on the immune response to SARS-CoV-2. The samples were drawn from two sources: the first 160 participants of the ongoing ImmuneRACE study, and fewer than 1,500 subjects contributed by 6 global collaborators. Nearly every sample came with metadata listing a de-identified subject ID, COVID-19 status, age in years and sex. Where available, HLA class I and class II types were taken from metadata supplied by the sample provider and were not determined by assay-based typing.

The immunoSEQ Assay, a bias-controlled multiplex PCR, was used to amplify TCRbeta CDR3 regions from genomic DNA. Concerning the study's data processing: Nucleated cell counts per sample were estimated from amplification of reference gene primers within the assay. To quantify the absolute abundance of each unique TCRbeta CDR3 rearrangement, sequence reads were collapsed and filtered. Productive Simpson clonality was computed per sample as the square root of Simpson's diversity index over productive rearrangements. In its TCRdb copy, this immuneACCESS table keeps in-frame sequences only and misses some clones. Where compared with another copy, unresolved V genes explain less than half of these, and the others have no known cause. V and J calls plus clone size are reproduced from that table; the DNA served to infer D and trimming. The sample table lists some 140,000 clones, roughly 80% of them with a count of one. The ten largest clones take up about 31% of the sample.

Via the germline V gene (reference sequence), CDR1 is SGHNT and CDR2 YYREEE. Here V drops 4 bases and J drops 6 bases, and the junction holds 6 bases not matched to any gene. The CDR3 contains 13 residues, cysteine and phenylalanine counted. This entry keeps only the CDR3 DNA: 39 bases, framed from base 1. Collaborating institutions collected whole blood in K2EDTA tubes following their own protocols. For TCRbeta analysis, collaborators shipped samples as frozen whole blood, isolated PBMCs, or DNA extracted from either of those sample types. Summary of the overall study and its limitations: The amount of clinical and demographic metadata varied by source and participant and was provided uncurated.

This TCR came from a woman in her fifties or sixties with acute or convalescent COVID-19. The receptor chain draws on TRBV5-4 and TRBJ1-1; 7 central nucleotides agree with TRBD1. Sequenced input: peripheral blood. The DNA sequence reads TGTGCCAGCAGCCCCACAGGGGCGGCTGAAGCTTTCTTT. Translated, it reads CASSPTGAAEAFF.